This T cell receptor beta chain stems from a study of T cells in Graves' hyperthyroidism and ophthalmopathy. Overall study findings and caveats: Expanded thyroid clonotypes (above 0.001) were mostly also found in blood.

TCR beta CDR3 sequences were amplified from RNA transcripts. An initial round of RT-PCR targeting the TCR CDR3 relied on the HTBI primer set. TCRdb processed the multiplex PCR reads anew with MiXCR; each CDR3 protein has one entry. The table records a few hundred thousand distinct CDR3 sequences, approximately 15% of them present only once. The CDR3 runs to 17 residues. The germline V gene encodes CDR1 SGHKS and CDR2 YYEKEE (reference sequence). J was trimmed by 2 bases and V by 0 bases; bases with no gene match: 10. Hyperthyroidism of Graves' type that showed no ophthalmopathy progression within 18 months was stable. Clinicians diagnosed patients from clinical symptoms, serum thyroxine and TRAb, thyroid ultrasound and orbital computed tomography. There are a few counts of this clonotype. Its specificity is unknown.

V and J are TRBV5-5 and TRBJ1-2, with 7 bases fitting TRBD1. This TCR was sampled from a woman younger than 30 with Graves' hyperthyroidism. The material sequenced was blood. This chain's CDR3 is CASSLVAGGARNYGYTF. Here the CDR3 DNA reads TGTGCCAGCAGCTTGGTCGCAGGGGGAGCTAGGAACTATGGCTACACCTTC.